Listed here are 19 T cell receptor beta chains from one sample, sequenced in a study of T cells in Graves' hyperthyroidism and ophthalmopathy. Amplified regions were TCR beta CDR3 sequences from RNA transcripts. The HTBI primer set drove a first-round RT-PCR of the TCR CDR3. TCRdb analysed the multiplex PCR reads with MiXCR anew, one entry per CDR3 protein. The repertoire holds around 620,000 distinct CDR3 sequences, about 14% seen once, with over 6% in the top ten. The sample was blood. The receptors were sampled from a woman between 18 and 29 years old with Graves' ophthalmopathy.

Only a few counts were recorded for this clonotype. The chain uses TRBV10-2 and TRBJ1-1; possibly TRBD1 for D (6 bases). V gave up 6 bases and J gave up 3 bases, with 11 bases separating them. The CDR3 spans 13 residues. Germline V CDR1 and CDR2: WSHSY, SAAADI. CDR3 DNA: TGCGCCAGCAGGAGGGCAGGGGACACTGAAGCTTTCTTT. Its translation is CASRRAGDTEAFF.

The V gene is TRBV30, the J gene TRBJ2-2; D not resolved. The CDR3 runs to 14 residues. Trimming stripped 5 bases from V and 5 bases from J, with 15 bases between. Germline values: CDR1 GTSNPN, CDR2 SVGIG (reference sequence). The CDR3 DNA reads TGTGCCTGGGAGAGAATTTGGTCTACCGGGGAGCTGTTTTTT. Translating gives CAWERIWSTGELFF.

The chain recombines TRBV4-2 with TRBJ1-5; the D gene is possibly TRBD1 (6 bases). There are 19 residues in the CDR3. The germline V and J ends were trimmed by 4 bases and 0 bases, with 22 bases remaining between them. CDR1 LGHNA and CDR2 YNFKEQ come from the germline V gene. The CDR3 nucleotides are TGTGCCAGCAGCCCAAAGGGACACCTCGCTGCTTATAGCAATCAGCCCCAGCATTTT. Translating gives CASSPKGHLAAYSNQPQHF.

This clonotype was seen ten or more times. The chain recombines TRBV27 with TRBJ1-1; TRBD1 might be the D (6 bases). V was clipped by 8 bases and J by 0 bases, with 16 bases between them. This CDR3 region has 15 residues. CDR1 is MNHEY and CDR2 is SMNVEV in the germline V gene (reference sequence). CDR3 loop: CASPRGGHMNTEAFF. In DNA, the CDR3 is TGTGCCAGCCCCCGTGGGGGACATATGAACACTGAAGCTTTCTTT.

This clonotype was recorded at least ten times. The chain is built from TRBV28 and TRBJ2-5; D is possibly TRBD1 (6 bases). CDR1 and CDR2 (germline): MDHEN, SYDVKM. With 2 bases removed from V and 5 bases from J, the gap between germline ends came to 18 bases. The CDR3 runs to 16 residues. The DNA of the CDR3 is TGTGCCAGCAGTTTAAGTGGACGTACAGGGCGGGAGACCCAGTACTTC. Translating it yields CASSLSGRTGRETQYF.

The chain carries TRBV6-2 or TRBV6-3 and TRBJ2-5, with 10 bases that match TRBD1. The germline CDR1 and CDR2 sequences are MNHEY and SVGEGT. The CDR3 is 15 amino acids. The V gene end was trimmed by 5 bases and the J gene end by 4 bases; junction bases not matched to a gene: 7. CDR3 nucleotide sequence: TGTGCCAGCAGTAGGGGACAGGGGCTGGGAGAGACCCAGTACTTC. It specifies CASSRGQGLGETQYF.

This clonotype has more than one count but fewer than ten. The chain recombines TRBV25-1 with TRBJ1-2; D unresolved. The CDR3 loop spans 13 amino acids. V was pared by 1 base and J by 4 bases, with 7 bases between. Germline CDR1 is MGHDK and CDR2 is SYGVNS. CDR3 in amino acids: CASSELVGYGYTF. CDR3 nucleotide sequence: TGTGCCAGCAGTGAATTGGTGGGCTATGGCTACACCTTC.

In its sample, this clonotype was seen many times. This sequence joins TRBV2 and TRBJ2-7, with D perhaps TRBD2 (5 bases). The V and J ends lost 5 bases and 3 bases respectively, with 8 bases between them. The CDR3 extends over 12 amino acids. Germline V gives CDR1 SNHLY, CDR2 FYNNEI. CDR3 DNA sequence: TGTGCCAGCAGTCTGGACTTCTACGAGCAGTACTTC. Its translation is CASSLDFYEQYF.

This chain uses TRBV5-5 with TRBJ1-1; tentative D call: TRBD1 (6 bases). The CDR3 is made up of 15 amino acids. The V end lost 1 base, the J end lost 1 base, and 11 bases lay between the germline ends. CDR1 SGHKS and CDR2 YYEKEE come from the germline V gene (reference sequence). The CDR3 DNA is TGTGCCAGCAGCTTGTTCGGACAGAAGAACACTGAAGCTTTCTTT. It is translated as CASSLFGQKNTEAFF.

This clonotype came up many times. The rearrangement uses TRBV27 and TRBJ2-7; maybe TRBD1 (6 bases). Trimming stripped 5 bases from V and 0 bases from J, with 14 bases between. The germline V gene has CDR1 MNHEY and CDR2 SMNVEV (reference sequence). The CDR3 is 15 residues long. This CDR3 reads CASSPTGLLSYEQYF. CDR3 coding DNA: TGTGCCAGCAGTCCTACAGGGCTCCTCTCCTACGAGCAGTACTTC.

V is TRBV3-1 and J is TRBJ1-2; D possibly corresponds to TRBD1 (5 bases). The germline V gene has CDR1 LGHDT and CDR2 YNNKEL (reference sequence). The CDR3 has 14 residues. Trimming cost V 4 bases and J 5 bases, with 14 bases left between them. CDR3 protein: CASSLDGGVYGYTF. The CDR3 DNA reads TGTGCCAGCAGCCTCGACGGAGGGGTGTATGGCTACACCTTC.

This clonotype was observed a handful of times. The chain uses TRBV11-1 and TRBJ2-7; possible D gene TRBD2, 6 bases. V dropped 5 bases and J dropped 5 bases, with 22 bases sitting between them. The germline V gene encodes CDR1 SGHAT and CDR2 FQDESV (reference sequence). This CDR3 has 16 amino acids. The CDR3 region is CASSPWEVATGDEQYF. As DNA, the CDR3 is TGTGCCAGCAGCCCTTGGGAGGTAGCGACGGGGGACGAGCAGTACTTC.

This clonotype was counted a few times. The rearrangement uses TRBV11-2 and TRBJ2-3; D call uncertain. Trimming removed 1 base from V and 6 bases from J, with 8 bases in between. Germline V lookup: CDR1 SGHAT, CDR2 FQNNGV. CDR3 length: 13 residues. DNA for the CDR3: TGTGCCAGCAGCTTAGTATACGTGGATACGCAGTATTTT. Its protein is CASSLVYVDTQYF.

The CDR3 region is CASPPGQSSYNEQFF. As DNA, the CDR3 is TGTGCCAGCCCCCCGGGACAGAGCTCCTACAATGAGCAGTTCTTC. The rearrangement links TRBV6-2 or TRBV6-3 to TRBJ2-1; 7 nucleotides agree with TRBD1. The CDR3 extends over 15 amino acids. V shed 8 bases, J shed 0 bases, and the junction held 7 bases outside the gene matches. Germline V gene data show CDR1 as MNHEY and CDR2 as SVGEGT.

A remark on this clonotype: A much larger clone lies one base from this, so it may be a read error. This sequence joins TRBV12-3 or TRBV12-4 and TRBJ2-6, with 7 bases matching TRBD1. Germline trimming cut 3 bases from V and 8 bases from J; bases unmatched to any gene: 7. The CDR3 consists of 15 residues. The CDR3 sequence: CASSLGQWATNVLTF. CDR3 coding DNA: TGTGCCAGCAGTTTGGGACAGTGGGCGACCAACGTCCTGACTTTC.

This clonotype was picked up many times. The rearrangement links TRBV7-9 to TRBJ1-5; D possibly corresponds to TRBD1 (5 bases). Germline V lookup: CDR1 SEHNR, CDR2 FQNEAQ (reference sequence). The CDR3 runs 13 residues. Trimming took off 4 bases at V and 9 bases at J, with 13 bases between the two ends. CDR3 sequence: CASSSTPGPPQHF. CDR3 sequence (DNA): TGTGCCAGCAGCTCAACACCGGGACCGCCCCAGCATTTT.

The chain joins TRBV9 to TRBJ2-1; D gene unclear. CDR1 SGDLS and CDR2 YYNGEE come from the germline V gene. V was pared by 4 bases and J by 9 bases, with 20 bases between. This CDR3 comprises 15 residues. The CDR3 nucleotides read TGTGCCAGCAGCTCGCCCTACTCCATAGCATCTGAGCAGTTCTTC. This codes for CASSSPYSIASEQFF.

This clonotype was observed many times. This chain uses TRBV11-1 with TRBJ2-5; 9 nucleotides align to TRBD2. CDR1 and CDR2 from the germline V gene are SGHAT and FQDESV (reference sequence). This CDR3 comprises 17 residues. V was clipped by 4 bases and J by 0 bases; unmatched bases: 9. As DNA, the CDR3 is TGTGCCAGCAGCTCCCGGCTAGCGGGAACCTACCAAGAGACCCAGTACTTC. It yields the protein CASSSRLAGTYQETQYF.

There are a few counts of this clonotype. The chain carries TRBV12-3 or TRBV12-4 and TRBJ1-4, with a tentative D call TRBD1 (6 bases). V lost 1 base to trimming and J lost 4 bases, with 10 bases between them. The CDR3 sequence is 15 residues long. The CDR3 DNA sequence: TGTGCCAGCAGTTTAGTACAGGGTAATAATGAAAAACTGTTTTTT. It yields the protein CASSLVQGNNEKLFF.